A single sample gave rise to the 15 T cell receptor beta chains below, sequenced in a study of blood T cells in healthy people across ages. With a J-beta primer mix and a sample-barcoded 5' primer, a second PCR ran roughly 6 to 12 cycles. TCRdb reprocessed the 5' RACE reads via MiXCR and lists one record per CDR3 protein. The sample carries roughly 800,000 distinct CDR3 sequences, 58% recorded once. The sample comprised blood. These receptors originate from a man aged 30-40 years in good health.

This clonotype has just a few counts. The V gene is TRBV10-2, the J gene TRBJ1-2, with D perhaps matching TRBD1 (5 bases). Trimming cost V 4 bases and J 8 bases, with 17 bases left between them. Germline V gene data show CDR1 as WSHSY and CDR2 as SAAADI. The CDR3 has 14 residues. CDR3 DNA sequence: TGCGCCAGCAGTGCTGCCGAGGGGATTAGGGGCTACACCTTC. Translating gives CASSAAEGIRGYTF.

CDR3 bases: TGTGCCAGCAGCTCGCAGGGGGCGGTCGACGAGCAGTACTTC. Its translation is CASSSQGAVDEQYF. V gene TRBV7-2 combines with J gene TRBJ2-7; 8 bases are shared with TRBD1. V lost 4 bases and J lost 5; bases outside the gene matches: 7. The V gene's germline CDR1 is SGHTA and CDR2 FQGNSA. This CDR3 spans 14 amino acids. The full variable domain, its missing parts supplied by reference TRBV7-2 and TRBJ2-7, is GAGVSQSPSNKVTEKGKDVELRCDPISGHTALYWYRQSLGQGLEFLIYFQGNSAPDKSGLPSDRFSAERTGGSVSTLTIQRTQQEDSAVYLCASSSQGAVDEQYFGPGTRLTVT.

The J gene is TRBJ1-2, the V gene TRBV4-2; no clear D gene. V lost 0 bases to trimming and J lost 2 bases, with 13 bases between them. Germline CDR1 and CDR2: LGHNA and YNFKEQ. This CDR3 region has 16 residues. The CDR3 protein is CASSQEGGKSNYGYTF. The CDR3 coding sequence is TGTGCCAGCAGCCAAGAAGGTGGGAAATCAAACTATGGCTACACCTTC.

V usage is TRBV20-1 and J usage is TRBJ2-3; 7 bases line up with TRBD2. Germline V gene data show CDR1 as DFQATT and CDR2 as SNEGSKA (reference sequence). This CDR3 has 14 amino acids. J gave up 0 bases and V 3 bases, and 3 bases lay outside the gene matches. CDR3 residues: CSARVLASTDTQYF. In DNA, the CDR3 is TGCAGTGCTAGGGTACTAGCGAGCACAGATACGCAGTATTTT.

The rearrangement joins TRBV2 to TRBJ2-3, with no clear D. The CDR3 consists of 14 residues. The germline gives CDR1 SNHLY, CDR2 FYNNEI. V shed 7 bases and J shed 0 bases, with 11 bases lying between them. The CDR3 nucleotides read TGTGCCAGCATGCGAGACCTGAGCACAGATACGCAGTATTTT. This codes for CASMRDLSTDTQYF. Variable domain in full (rest from reference TRBV2 and TRBJ2-3): EPEVTQTPSHQVTQMGQEVILRCVPISNHLYFYWYRQILGQKVEFLVSFYNNEISEKSEIFDDQFSVERPDGSNFTLKIRSTKLEDSAMYFCASMRDLSTDTQYFGPGTRLTVL.

With regard to this clonotype: An end of the junction differs from the germline gene, which may be a read error. J is TRBJ2-3 and V is TRBV9; 7 nucleotides match TRBD2. This CDR3 region has 16 residues. Germline CDR1 reads SGDLS; CDR2 reads YYNGEE. CDR3 nucleotide sequence: TGTGCCAGCAGCGTAGTGCCGGGAGGCTCGGGAGATACACAGTATTTT. This encodes CASSVVPGGSGDTQYF.

This clonotype was seen a handful of times. The chain has TRBV29-1 and TRBJ2-5; no clear D gene. V gave up 4 bases and J gave up 5 bases, with 11 bases separating them. Germline V lookup: CDR1 SQVTM, CDR2 ANQGSEA. CDR3 length: 12 residues. The CDR3 reads CSVALVGETQYF. In nucleotides, the CDR3 is TGCAGCGTTGCTCTTGTGGGGGAGACCCAGTACTTC.

This clonotype showed up just a few times. The chain carries TRBV29-1 and TRBJ1-2; the match to TRBD1 covers 8 bases. Germline V gene sequence: CDR1 SQVTM, CDR2 ANQGSEA. Losses at the gene ends were 7 bases for V and 3 bases for J; bases not matched to a gene: 7. This CDR3 comprises 13 residues. Here the CDR3 reads CSAGQASDYGYTF. In DNA, the CDR3 is TGCAGCGCGGGACAGGCTTCCGACTATGGCTACACCTTC. The full variable domain, with the rest looked up from reference TRBV29-1 and TRBJ1-2, is SAVISQKPSRDICQRGTSLTIQCQVDSQVTMMFWYRQQPGQSLTLIATANQGSEATYESGFVIDKFPISRPNLTFSTLTVSNMSPEDSSIYLCSAGQASDYGYTFGSGTRLTVV.

J is TRBJ2-7 and V is TRBV6-5, with D possibly being TRBD2 (5 bases). Germline loops: CDR1 MNHEY, CDR2 SVGAGI. The V and J ends lost 5 bases and 3 bases respectively, with 14 bases between them. There are 14 residues in the CDR3. The CDR3 loop reads CASSKSLVGYEQYF. The CDR3 nucleotides read TGTGCCAGCAGTAAATCACTAGTCGGCTACGAGCAGTACTTC.

V and J are TRBV2 and TRBJ2-3; D is possibly TRBD1 (5 bases). This CDR3 is 12 amino acids long. CDR1 and CDR2 (germline): SNHLY, FYNNEI. V was shortened by 8 bases and J by 5 bases, with 11 bases between the two germline ends. CDR3 amino acids: CASRTPGDTQYF. CDR3 nucleotides: TGTGCCAGCCGGACACCGGGAGATACGCAGTATTTT.

The chain joins TRBV15 to TRBJ2-3; possibly TRBD2 for D (6 bases). Germline V gives CDR1 LNHNV, CDR2 YYDKDF (reference sequence). V lost 1 base to trimming and J lost 4 bases, with 12 bases between them. The CDR3 is 15 amino acids. CDR3 DNA sequence: TGTGCCACCAGCAGAGCAGCTAGCGCCCCAGATACGCAGTATTTT. Its protein product is CATSRAASAPDTQYF.

This rearrangement joins TRBV7-8 to TRBJ2-3; 8 nucleotides line up with TRBD2. From germline, CDR1 is SGHVS and CDR2 FQNEAQ. V lost 0 bases and J lost 7; bases outside the gene matches: 15. The CDR3 contains 18 residues. The CDR3 here is CASSLAHLTREGLYTQYF. As DNA, the CDR3 is TGTGCCAGCAGCTTAGCGCACCTCACCCGGGAGGGCCTTTATACGCAGTATTTT.

The chain combines TRBV9 with TRBJ2-1; 9 bases are shared with TRBD2. Germline assignment: CDR1 SGDLS and CDR2 YYNGEE. J lost 3 bases, V lost 7 bases, and 5 bases had no gene match. The CDR3 consists of 14 residues. The DNA for the CDR3 is TGTGCCAGCGCGGGGGGGGCTAGCTACAATGAGCAGTTCTTC. Protein product: CASAGGASYNEQFF.

The genes are TRBV5-1 and TRBJ2-1; tentatively, D is TRBD1 (6 bases). TRBJ2-7 matches the DNA end more closely, so the J call is doubtful. The CDR3 totals 16 residues. Germline loops: CDR1 SGHRS, CDR2 YFSETQ. This CDR3 is CASSRWGLPTYNEQYF. The CDR3 DNA is TGCGCCAGCTCCCGCTGGGGGCTTCCAACCTACAATGAGCAGTACTTC.

J is TRBJ2-5 and V is TRBV6-2 or TRBV6-3; D is unresolved. This CDR3 contains 12 residues. V was cut by 6 bases and J by 4 bases, with 9 bases left in between. From germline, CDR1 is MNHEY and CDR2 SVGEGT. This chain's CDR3 is CASSDAPETQYF. The DNA for the CDR3 is TGTGCCAGCAGCGACGCCCCAGAGACCCAGTACTTC.